Listed below are T cell receptor beta chains from one sample, sequenced in a study of blood T cells in healthy people across ages. TCRdb re-analysed the 5' RACE reads in MiXCR, keeping a single row per CDR3 protein. Of fewer than 750,000 distinct CDR3 sequences in the sample, around 48% are singletons; the top ten hold around 25%. Sequencing used blood. These receptors were collected from an elderly man in good health. The CDR3 runs from the conserved cysteine through the conserved F or W. A D gene is named only where the DNA matches it firmly. Not every row has a clone size; where given, it reads once, few, many or a size class.

>TRBJ2-3|TRBV13|NA|NA
CASRLSRWGSTDTQYF
TGTGCCAGCAGGTTAAGTAGGTGGGGTTCCACAGATACGCAGTATTTT
>TRBJ2-3|TRBV7-9|once|TRBD2
CASSTTLADTQYF
TGTGCCAGCAGCACAACACTAGCGGATACGCAGTATTTT
>TRBJ1-6|TRBV28|NA|TRBD1
CASSSQGRGSPLHF
TGTGCCAGCAGTTCACAGGGGCGCGGTTCACCCCTCCACTTT
>TRBJ1-2|TRBV6-6|few|NA
CASSYGPGQRGGGGYTF
TGTGCCAGCAGTTACGGACCCGGACAGAGGGGTGGAGGGGGCTACACCTTC
>TRBJ2-7|TRBV29-1|NA|NA
CSVLGGGSYEQYF
TGCAGCGTCCTCGGAGGGGGATCCTACGAGCAGTACTTC
>TRBJ2-1|TRBV28|NA|NA
CASSLSPVGANEQFF
TGTGCCAGCAGTTTATCCCCGGTAGGGGCGAATGAGCAGTTCTTC
>TRBJ1-2|TRBV20-1|NA|NA
CSARPGGSDGYTF
TGCAGTGCTAGACCCGGGGGGTCGGATGGCTACACCTTC
>TRBJ2-1|TRBV7-9|NA|NA
CASSPPGDHYNEQFF
TGTGCCAGCAGCCCGCCGGGGGACCACTACAATGAGCAGTTCTTC
>TRBJ2-1|TRBV20-1|NA|TRBD2
CSGPGLAGYEQFF
TGCAGTGGGCCGGGACTAGCGGGATATGAGCAGTTCTTC
>TRBJ1-2|TRBV12-3/TRBV12-4|few|NA
CASGLGAAGYTF
TGTGCCAGCGGGCTAGGGGCGGCGGGCTACACCTTC
>TRBJ1-6|TRBV25-1|few|NA
CASTAGDGGGSPLHF
TGTGCCAGCACCGCAGGGGATGGCGGCGGTTCACCCCTCCACTTT
>TRBJ2-1|TRBV6-5|NA|TRBD2
CASRPESGVSYNEQFF
TGTGCCAGCCGACCCGAAAGCGGGGTCTCCTACAATGAGCAGTTCTTC
>TRBJ2-7|TRBV7-9|few|TRBD1
CASSLRGTGTHEQYF
TGTGCCAGCAGCTTAAGGGGGACAGGGACCCACGAGCAGTACTTC
>TRBJ1-2|TRBV27|NA|TRBD1
CASSFVGLDRGRRGYTF
TGTGCCAGCAGTTTCGTAGGGTTAGACAGGGGGCGTCGGGGCTACACCTTC
>TRBJ2-7|TRBV5-6|NA|TRBD2
CASSLGDYHYEQYF
TGTGCCAGCAGCTTGGGGGACTATCACTACGAGCAGTACTTC
>TRBJ2-3|TRBV6-1|many|NA
CASSTNHYGTRQGTDTQYF
TGTGCCAGCAGTACAAACCATTACGGGACGCGACAAGGCACAGATACGCAGTATTTT
>TRBJ2-1|TRBV6-4|NA|NA
CASSAGTGWNEPFF
TGTGCCAGCAGCGCTGGGACTGGATGGAATGAGCCGTTCTTC
>TRBJ1-6|TRBV7-2|few|NA
CASSLARLGRSYNSPLHF
TGTGCCAGCAGCTTAGCGCGTTTAGGACGGTCCTATAATTCACCCCTCCACTTT
>TRBJ2-3|TRBV29-1|few|TRBD2
CSVTGSSGRRADTQYF
TGCAGCGTGACCGGGAGTAGCGGGAGAAGAGCAGATACGCAGTATTTT
>TRBJ2-3|TRBV7-2|NA|TRBD2
CASSTGTSGDTQYF
TGTGCCAGCAGCACAGGGACTAGCGGAGATACGCAGTATTTT
>TRBJ2-3|TRBV20-1|NA|NA
CSARAGGLIQYF
TGCAGTGCTAGAGCAGGAGGGTTAATACAGTATTTT
>TRBJ2-2|TRBV5-1|NA|NA
CASSVDKTGELFF
TGCGCCAGCAGTGTAGACAAAACCGGGGAGCTGTTTTTT
>TRBJ2-7|TRBV3-1|NA|NA
CASSQEHISYEQYF
TGTGCCAGCAGCCAAGAACATATCTCCTACGAGCAGTACTTC
>TRBJ2-5|TRBV12-3/TRBV12-4|NA|NA
CASSLGLAEGKTQYF
TGTGCCAGCAGTTTAGGGCTAGCCGAGGGAAAGACCCAGTACTTC
>TRBJ1-6|TRBV4-1|NA|NA
CASSFTSRSYNSPLHF
TGCGCCAGCAGCTTCACCAGTCGCTCCTATAATTCACCCCTCCACTTT
>TRBJ1-5|TRBV5-6|NA|NA
CASSPRGIIQPQHF
TGTGCCAGCAGCCCTCGGGGCATAATTCAGCCCCAGCATTTT
>TRBJ1-2|TRBV3-1|few|NA
CASSPRDAGYGYTF
TGTGCCAGCAGCCCTAGAGATGCTGGGTATGGCTACACCTTC
>TRBJ2-5|TRBV5-1|few|NA
CASSFAAGETQYF
TGCGCCAGCAGCTTTGCGGCAGGAGAGACCCAGTACTTC
>TRBJ2-7|TRBV11-2|few|NA
CASSLAGVSSYEQYF
TGTGCCAGCAGCTTAGCGGGGGTGAGCTCCTACGAGCAGTACTTC
>TRBJ2-2|TRBV9|NA|NA
CASSPGRNTGELFF
TGTGCCAGCAGCCCGGGACGGAACACCGGGGAGCTGTTTTTT
>TRBJ2-7|TRBV5-5|NA|TRBD1
CASSDDRGWYEQYF
TGTGCTAGCAGCGACGACAGGGGATGGTACGAGCAGTACTTC
>TRBJ1-2|TRBV7-2|few|TRBD1
CASSSPGQIYGYTF
TGTGCCAGCAGCTCCCCGGGACAGATCTATGGCTACACCTTC
>TRBJ2-1|TRBV20-1|many|NA
CSASGGIDNEQFF
TGCAGTGCCAGTGGAGGAATCGACAATGAGCAGTTCTTC
>TRBJ2-1|TRBV4-3|many|NA
CASSQDYSVNEQFF
TGCGCCAGCAGCCAAGATTATTCGGTCAATGAGCAGTTCTTC
>TRBJ1-5|TRBV20-1|NA|NA
CSAHREEGDQPQHF
TGCAGTGCCCACAGGGAAGAAGGGGATCAGCCCCAGCATTTT
>TRBJ2-1|TRBV5-1|few|TRBD1
CASSVPGQVIYEQFF
TGCGCCAGCAGCGTGCCGGGACAGGTCATCTATGAGCAGTTCTTC
>TRBJ2-3|TRBV7-2|NA|TRBD2
CASRIPGLEVGTQYF
TGTGCCAGCAGAATACCGGGACTAGAGGTCGGTACGCAGTATTTT
>TRBJ2-1|TRBV20-1|NA|NA
CSAPFAGTSGNEQFF
TGCAGTGCTCCTTTCGCGGGCACCTCCGGGAATGAGCAGTTCTTC
>TRBJ2-7|TRBV5-6|NA|NA
CASSFEGEQYF
TGTGCCAGCAGCTTCGAAGGAGAGCAGTACTTC
>TRBJ1-2|TRBV12-3/TRBV12-4|few|NA
CASSLAPGLEGYTF
TGTGCCAGCAGTTTAGCGCCGGGACTGGAAGGCTACACCTTC
>TRBJ2-7|TRBV21-1|NA|NA
CASSHRPPYEQYF
TGTGCCAGCAGCCACAGGCCTCCCTACGAGCAGTACTTC
>TRBJ1-4|TRBV5-1|NA|TRBD1
CASSLQGARSEKLFF
TGCGCCAGCAGCCTACAGGGGGCAAGGTCGGAAAAACTGTTTTTT
>TRBJ2-3|TRBV20-1|NA|TRBD1
CSAVGTGSTDTQYF
TGCAGTGCTGTGGGGACAGGGAGCACAGATACGCAGTATTTT
>TRBJ2-7|TRBV18|NA|TRBD2
CASSRGTSGEYEQYF
TGTGCCAGCTCTCGAGGGACTAGCGGGGAATACGAGCAGTACTTC
>TRBJ1-4|TRBV2|NA|NA
CASTEKALNLEKLFF
TGTGCCAGCACCGAGAAAGCCCTTAATTTGGAAAAACTGTTTTTT
>TRBJ2-1|TRBV29-1|NA|NA
CSVEASAYNEQFF
TGCAGCGTTGAGGCTAGCGCCTACAATGAGCAGTTCTTC
>TRBJ2-5|TRBV29-1|many|NA
CSVEDTQTQYF
TGCAGCGTTGAAGACACACAGACCCAGTACTTC
>TRBJ2-5|TRBV4-1|NA|NA
CASSQPGHMSETQYF
TGCGCCAGCAGCCAGCCGGGACATATGTCGGAGACCCAGTACTTC
>TRBJ2-7|TRBV28|NA|TRBD2
CASMPRLASYEQYF
TGTGCCAGCATGCCACGACTAGCATCATACGAGCAGTACTTC
>TRBJ2-2|TRBV24-1|once|TRBD2
CATSDSGLAGVNTGELFF
TGTGCCACCAGTGATTCGGGACTAGCGGGAGTGAACACCGGGGAGCTGTTTTTT
>TRBJ1-5|TRBV28|once|NA
CASLTDVTQPQHF
TGTGCCAGCCTGACGGACGTAACTCAGCCCCAGCATTTT
>TRBJ2-7|TRBV6-6|NA|NA
CASRGGGLGTYEQYF
TGTGCCAGCAGAGGAGGGGGCCTAGGGACGTACGAGCAGTACTTC
>TRBJ2-1|TRBV29-1|few|TRBD2
CSARTSGDNSYNEQFF
TGCAGCGCCAGGACTAGCGGAGACAACTCCTACAATGAGCAGTTCTTC
>TRBJ2-1|TRBV7-9|few|NA
CASNLGGNEQFF
TGTGCCAGCAACTTGGGGGGCAATGAGCAGTTCTTC
>TRBJ2-3|TRBV7-2|few|TRBD2
CASSKRIAGGTDTQYF
TGTGCCAGCAGCAAACGTATAGCGGGGGGGACAGATACGCAGTATTTT